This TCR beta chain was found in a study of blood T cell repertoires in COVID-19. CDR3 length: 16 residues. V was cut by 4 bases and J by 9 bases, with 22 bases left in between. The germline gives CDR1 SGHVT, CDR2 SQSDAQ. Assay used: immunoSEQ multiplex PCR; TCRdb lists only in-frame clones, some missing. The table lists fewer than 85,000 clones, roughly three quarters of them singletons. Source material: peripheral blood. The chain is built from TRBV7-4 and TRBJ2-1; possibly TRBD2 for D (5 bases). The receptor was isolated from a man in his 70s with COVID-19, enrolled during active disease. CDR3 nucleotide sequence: TGTGCCAGCAGCTCCTACTGCGCTGCCGGGGAGAGTGAGCAGTTCTTC. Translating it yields CASSSYCAAGESEQFF.